Listed below are T cell receptor beta chains from one sample, sequenced in a study of graft-versus-host responses after intestinal transplantation. Sequencing was performed with immunoSEQ multiplex PCR; in TCRdb, only in-frame clones are kept and a portion is missing. The sample holds 7,000 to 10,000 clones, roughly a quarter seen once. The specimen was alloreactive CD8+ T cells from a mixed lymphocyte reaction culture, collected before transplantation. The receptors were gathered from a human patient who was an organ donor for intestinal transplantation. Each CDR3 is given with its conserved first and last residue. The order of the fields is D gene, clone size, J gene, V gene, CDR3 DNA, CDR3 protein. A D gene is named only where the DNA matches it firmly. Expanded clones are given a class, and other clones once, few, many or no size at all.

TRBD2,once,TRBJ2-3,TRBV13,TGTGCCAGCAGCTTAGGACTAGCGACAGATACGCAGTATTTT,CASSLGLATDTQYF
.,.,TRBJ2-3,TRBV4-1,TGCGCCAGCAGCAGTGTAGGCGGGGCAGCAGATACGCAGTATTTT,CASSSVGGAADTQYF
TRBD1,.,TRBJ2-5,TRBV30,TGTGCCTGGAGTCTACCAGACAGGGGGCGAGAGACCCAGTACTTC,CAWSLPDRGRETQYF
TRBD2,.,TRBJ2-1,TRBV11-2,TGTGCCAGCAGCTTATACCAGGGAGGGTCTTGGGATGAGCAGTTCTTC,CASSLYQGGSWDEQFF
TRBD1,large,TRBJ1-1,TRBV7-9,TGTGCCAGCAGCTTAGGACAGGGGAACACTGAAGCTTTCTTT,CASSLGQGNTEAFF
.,.,TRBJ1-2,TRBV6-5,TGTGCCAGCAGTTACGATAGATTAGCTAACTATGGCTACACCTTC,CASSYDRLANYGYTF
.,few,TRBJ2-7,TRBV7-9,TGTGCCAGCAGCCCACCCGGGGGGCATAACGAGCAGTACTTC,CASSPPGGHNEQYF
.,few,TRBJ1-1,TRBV7-2,TGTGCCAGCAGCTCCTACCAATATCGAGAGTTTGAAGCTTTCTTT,CASSSYQYREFEAFF
.,medium-sized,TRBJ2-1,TRBV15,TGTGCCACCAGCAGAGATGTGGCCGTAGACAATGAGCAGTTCTTC,CATSRDVAVDNEQFF
.,few,TRBJ2-3,TRBV5-3,TGTGCCAGCAGCTCCTTCCAAGATCCCGCAGATACGCAGTATTTT,CASSSFQDPADTQYF
.,few,TRBJ2-3,TRBV11-2,TGTGCCAGCAGCTTAGGGATCTCTAGCACAGATACGCAGTATTTT,CASSLGISSTDTQYF
TRBD2,.,TRBJ2-7,TRBV27,TGTGCCAGCAGCACTTCCTATGGCGGGAGTTACGAGCAGTACTTC,CASSTSYGGSYEQYF
.,.,TRBJ2-7,TRBV19,TGTGCCACCCAGGGTACGGTCTTCGGCGAGCAGTACTTC,CATQGTVFGEQYF
.,.,TRBJ1-1,TRBV2,TGTGCCAGCAGTGAAGTTCGGCAGGGGCTAACTGAAGCTTTCTTT,CASSEVRQGLTEAFF